This entry lists 14 T cell receptor beta chains sequenced from one sample in a study of T cell responses to AZD1222 COVID-19 vaccine. This table comes from immunoSEQ multiplex PCR, and its TCRdb copy is limited to in-frame clones, with some not included. The profile shows about 120,000 clones, 85% to 95% of them singletons. Sequenced here: peripheral blood, sampled on day 0 of AZD1222 vaccination. The receptors originated from an adult in good health.

The chain is built from TRBV7-9 and TRBJ1-4; 9 bases fit TRBD1. J was trimmed by 7 bases and V by 1 base; bases with no gene match: 1. The CDR3 is made up of 14 amino acids. Looked up from germline, CDR1 is SEHNR and CDR2 is FQNEAQ (reference sequence). CDR3 bases: TGTGCCAGCAGCTTAGGGACAGGGGTTGAAAAACTGTTTTTT. Protein sequence: CASSLGTGVEKLFF.

The chain carries TRBV21-1 and TRBJ2-7; the table's D call of TRBD1 was not tested on the DNA. TRBV21-1 represents a pseudogene. The CDR3 length is 17 residues. DNA of the CDR3: TGTGCCAGCAGCTTTCCGCCGCGGGGACAGGACCGCTACGAGCAGTACTTC. Translating gives CASSFPPRGQDRYEQYF.

A word on this clone: This sample also contains other DNA sequences that code for the same CDR3. This chain joins TRBV27 and TRBJ2-7; D possibly matches TRBD1 or TRBD2 (6 bases each). Deletions cut 2 bases from V and 2 bases from J, with 7 bases between. Looked up from germline, CDR1 is MNHEY and CDR2 is SMNVEV (reference sequence). This CDR3 has 13 amino acids. The CDR3 DNA is TGTGCCAGCAGTTTAAGGGGGGCCTACGAGCAGTACTTC. Its translation: CASSLRGAYEQYF.

This clone was seen a single time. V is TRBV2 and J is TRBJ2-7, with unresolved D. V shed 9 bases and J shed 7 bases, with 13 bases lying between them. Germline lookup yields CDR1 SNHLY and CDR2 FYNNEI. The CDR3 consists of 11 residues. The CDR3 DNA sequence: TGTGCCAGTTATGTTAGGTGGGAGCAGTACTTC. Protein product: CASYVRWEQYF.

V and J are TRBV27 and TRBJ2-1; D possibly corresponds to TRBD2 (5 bases). V lost 10 bases and J lost 2, with 15 bases in between. There are 14 residues in the CDR3. Per the germline V gene, CDR1 is MNHEY and CDR2 is SMNVEV (reference sequence). CDR3 protein: CATKAEAAYNEQFF. CDR3 coding DNA: TGTGCCACCAAAGCGGAAGCCGCCTACAATGAGCAGTTCTTC.

The chain recombines TRBV18 with TRBJ1-2, with D possibly matching TRBD1 (5 bases). The CDR3 is 13 residues long. Looked up from germline, CDR1 is KGHSH and CDR2 is LQKENI. V lost 5 bases and J lost 4, with 11 bases in between. The CDR3 spells CASSEGVSYGYTF. The CDR3 DNA reads TGTGCCAGCTCAGAAGGGGTGAGCTATGGCTACACCTTC.

The gene calls are TRBV4-1 and TRBJ2-7; 9 bases match TRBD2. The CDR3 sequence is 16 residues long. Germline loops: CDR1 MGHRA, CDR2 YSYEKL. V lost 0 bases, J lost 3 bases, and 6 bases stayed unmatched. For the CDR3, the DNA is TGCGCCAGCAGCCAAGAGGCTAGCGGGATTTACTACGAGCAGTACTTC. Amino acid sequence: CASSQEASGIYYEQYF.

The chain carries TRBV12-3 or TRBV12-4 and TRBJ2-5; D possibly uses TRBD1 or TRBD2 (6 bases each). The V end was cut by 7 bases, the J end by 5 bases, with 14 bases between. The CDR3 is 13 amino acids. The chain's CDR3 is CASTQGGLETQYF. CDR3 coding DNA: TGTGCCAGCACCCAAGGGGGGTTGGAGACCCAGTACTTC.

The chain combines TRBV18 with TRBJ2-1, with D possibly called TRBD1 or TRBD2 (5 bases each). The CDR3 spans 16 residues. Trimming took 0 bases from V and 4 from J, leaving 13 bases between them. The germline V gene encodes CDR1 KGHSH and CDR2 LQKENI. The CDR3 region has the DNA TGTGCCAGCTCACCACCCGGGACCAGGGATTACAATGAGCAGTTCTTC. This sequence encodes CASSPPGTRDYNEQFF.

The V and J genes are TRBV2 and TRBJ1-2; the match to TRBD1 covers 10 bases. The CDR3 consists of 16 residues. The V gene's germline CDR1 is SNHLY and CDR2 FYNNEI. After removal of 11 bases from V and 0 bases from J, the junction contained 12 bases not matched to a gene. CDR3 amino acids: CAWPPGQGFANYGYTF. DNA for the CDR3: TGTGCCTGGCCTCCGGGACAGGGGTTTGCTAACTATGGCTACACCTTC.

This chain links TRBV27 with TRBJ2-7; a weak D match, TRBD1 (6 bases). Trimming took off 3 bases at V and 7 bases at J, with 13 bases between the two ends. This CDR3 is 13 amino acids long. Germline CDR1 reads MNHEY; CDR2 reads SMNVEV (reference sequence). The CDR3 region is CASSFAGVEEQYF. The CDR3 region has the DNA TGTGCCAGCAGTTTTGCAGGGGTGGAGGAGCAGTACTTC.

This clone was found once. The chain is built from TRBV10-2 and TRBJ1-2; D is perhaps TRBD1 (5 bases). CDR3 length equals 12 residues. V gave up 6 bases and J gave up 5 bases, with 10 bases separating them. CDR1 WSHSY and CDR2 SAAADI come from the germline V gene. The CDR3 region has the DNA TGCGCCAGCAGCGGGACCGGTTATGGCTACACCTTC. Amino acid sequence: CASSGTGYGYTF.

A single count supports this clone. This sequence joins TRBV7-3 and TRBJ2-2; TRBD2 might be the D (7 bases). CDR3 size: 16 residues. Germline V CDR1 and CDR2: SGHTA, FQGTGA. V was clipped by 3 bases and J by 4 bases, with 15 bases between them. For the CDR3, the DNA is TGTGCCAGCAGCTTTGAGGGGGGGCGACGCACCGGGGAGCTGTTTTTT. It specifies CASSFEGGRRTGELFF.

This rearrangement joins TRBV19 to TRBJ2-7; weak D call: TRBD2 (5 bases). V gave up 7 bases and J gave up 2 bases, with 9 bases separating them. This CDR3 contains 12 residues. Germline CDR1 LNHDA, CDR2 SQIVND (reference sequence). CDR3 in amino acids: CASIGETYEQYF. The CDR3, as DNA: TGTGCCAGTATCGGGGAGACCTACGAGCAGTACTTC.